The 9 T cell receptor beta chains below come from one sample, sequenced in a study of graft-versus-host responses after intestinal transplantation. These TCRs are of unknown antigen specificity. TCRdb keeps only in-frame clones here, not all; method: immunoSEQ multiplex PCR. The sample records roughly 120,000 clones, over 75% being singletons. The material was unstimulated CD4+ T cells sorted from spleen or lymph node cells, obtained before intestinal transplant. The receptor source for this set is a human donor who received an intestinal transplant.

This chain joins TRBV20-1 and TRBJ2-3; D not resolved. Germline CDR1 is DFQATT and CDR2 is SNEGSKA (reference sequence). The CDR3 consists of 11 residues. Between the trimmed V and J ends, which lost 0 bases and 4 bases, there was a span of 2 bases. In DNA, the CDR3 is TGCAGTGCTAGAGACGCAGATACGCAGTATTTT. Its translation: CSARDADTQYF.

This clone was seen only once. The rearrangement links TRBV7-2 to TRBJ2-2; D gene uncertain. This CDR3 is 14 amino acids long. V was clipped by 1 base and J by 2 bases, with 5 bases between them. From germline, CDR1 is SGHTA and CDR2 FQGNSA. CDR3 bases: TGTGCCAGCAGCTTAGGTTCTAACACCGGGGAGCTGTTTTTT. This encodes CASSLGSNTGELFF.

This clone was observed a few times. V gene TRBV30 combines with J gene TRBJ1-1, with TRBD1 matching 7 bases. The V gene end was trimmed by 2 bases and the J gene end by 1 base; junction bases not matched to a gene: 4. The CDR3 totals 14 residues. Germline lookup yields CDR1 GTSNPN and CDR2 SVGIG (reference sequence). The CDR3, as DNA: TGTGCCTGGAGTAAACAGGGGAAGAACACTGAAGCTTTCTTT. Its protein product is CAWSKQGKNTEAFF.

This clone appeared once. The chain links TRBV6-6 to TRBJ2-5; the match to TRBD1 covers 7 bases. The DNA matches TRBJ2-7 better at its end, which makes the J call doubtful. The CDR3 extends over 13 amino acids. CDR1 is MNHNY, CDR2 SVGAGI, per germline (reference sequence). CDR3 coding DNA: TGTGCCAGCAGCCACAGGGGTGTAACCGAGCAGTACTTC. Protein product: CASSHRGVTEQYF.

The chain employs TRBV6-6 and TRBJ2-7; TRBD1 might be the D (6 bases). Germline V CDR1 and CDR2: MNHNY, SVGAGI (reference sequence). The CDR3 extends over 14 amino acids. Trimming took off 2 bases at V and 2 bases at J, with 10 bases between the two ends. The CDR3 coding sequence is TGTGCCAGCAGTTACCTGGGGGCGGCCTACGAGCAGTACTTC. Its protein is CASSYLGAAYEQYF.

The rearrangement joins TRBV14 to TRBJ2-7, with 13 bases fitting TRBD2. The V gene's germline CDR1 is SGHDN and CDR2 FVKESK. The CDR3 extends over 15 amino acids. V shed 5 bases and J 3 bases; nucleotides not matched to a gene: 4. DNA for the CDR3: TGTGCCAGCAGCGAAGGACTAGCGGGAGTCTACGAGCAGTACTTC. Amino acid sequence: CASSEGLAGVYEQYF.

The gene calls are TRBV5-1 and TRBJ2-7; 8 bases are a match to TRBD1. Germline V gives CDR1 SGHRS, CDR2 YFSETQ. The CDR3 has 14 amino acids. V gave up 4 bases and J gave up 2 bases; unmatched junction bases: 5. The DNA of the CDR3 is TGCGCCAGCAGCGCGACAGGGGACCCCTACGAGCAGTACTTC. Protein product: CASSATGDPYEQYF. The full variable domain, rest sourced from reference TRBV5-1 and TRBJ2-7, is KAGVTQTPRYLIKTRGQQVTLSCSPISGHRSVSWYQQTPGQGLQFLFEYFSETQRNKGNFPGRFSGRQFSNSRSEMNVSTLELGDSALYLCASSATGDPYEQYFGPGTRLTVT.

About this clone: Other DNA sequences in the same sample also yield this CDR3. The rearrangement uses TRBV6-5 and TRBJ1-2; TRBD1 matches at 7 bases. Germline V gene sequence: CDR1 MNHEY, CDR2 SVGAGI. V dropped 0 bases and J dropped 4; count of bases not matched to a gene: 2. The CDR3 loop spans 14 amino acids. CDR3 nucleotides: TGTGCCAGCAGTTACTCCCGGACAGGCTATGGCTACACCTTC. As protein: CASSYSRTGYGYTF.

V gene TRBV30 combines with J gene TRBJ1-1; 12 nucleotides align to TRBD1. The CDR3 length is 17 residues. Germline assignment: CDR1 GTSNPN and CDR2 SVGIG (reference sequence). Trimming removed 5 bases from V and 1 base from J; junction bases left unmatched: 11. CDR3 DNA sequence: TGTGCCTGGGGTCATCCGGGACAGGGGGCTCGGAACACTGAAGCTTTCTTT. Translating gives CAWGHPGQGARNTEAFF.